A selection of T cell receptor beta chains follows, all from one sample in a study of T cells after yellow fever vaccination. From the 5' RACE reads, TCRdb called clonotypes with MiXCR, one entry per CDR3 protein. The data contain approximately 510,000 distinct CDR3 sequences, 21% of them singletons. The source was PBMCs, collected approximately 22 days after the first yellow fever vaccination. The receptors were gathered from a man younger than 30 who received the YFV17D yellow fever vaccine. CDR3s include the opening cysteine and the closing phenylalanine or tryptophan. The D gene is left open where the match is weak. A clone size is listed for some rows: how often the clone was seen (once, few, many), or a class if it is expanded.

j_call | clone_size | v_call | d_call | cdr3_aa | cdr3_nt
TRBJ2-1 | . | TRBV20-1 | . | CSARDSNSLNEQFF | TGCAGTGCTAGAGACTCGAACTCCCTCAATGAGCAGTTCTTC
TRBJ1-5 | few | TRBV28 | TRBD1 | CASSFGTGGYQPQHF | TGTGCCAGCAGTTTTGGGACAGGGGGCTATCAGCCCCAGCATTTT
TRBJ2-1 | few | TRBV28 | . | CASSPSGYDGHEQFF | TGTGCCAGCAGCCCATCGGGCTACGATGGCCATGAGCAGTTCTTC
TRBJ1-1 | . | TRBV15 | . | CATSRDGTNEAFF | TGTGCCACCAGCAGAGACGGGACGAATGAAGCTTTCTTT
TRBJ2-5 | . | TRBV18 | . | CASSLGLIQETQYF | TGTGCCAGCTCCCTAGGACTTATACAAGAGACCCAGTACTTC
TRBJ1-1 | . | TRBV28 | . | CASTLQGVTEAFF | TGTGCCAGCACCTTACAGGGTGTAACTGAAGCTTTCTTT
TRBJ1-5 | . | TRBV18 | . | CASSPGGRGINQPQHF | TGTGCCAGCTCACCAGGAGGCAGGGGAATAAATCAGCCCCAGCATTTT
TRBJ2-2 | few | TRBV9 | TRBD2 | CASSVGEGSAGELFF | TGTGCCAGCAGCGTAGGGGAGGGTTCGGCCGGGGAGCTGTTTTTT
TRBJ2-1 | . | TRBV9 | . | CASRGGGASYNEQFF | TGTGCCAGCAGGGGTGGGGGCGCCTCCTACAATGAGCAGTTCTTC
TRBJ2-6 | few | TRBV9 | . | CASSVESTGANVLTF | TGTGCCAGCAGCGTAGAGTCAACCGGGGCCAACGTCCTGACTTTC
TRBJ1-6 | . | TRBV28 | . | CASRLVLGSPLHF | TGTGCCAGCAGACTCGTCCTGGGTTCACCCCTCCACTTT
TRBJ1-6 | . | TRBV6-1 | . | CASSQGTLLNSPLHF | TGTGCCAGCAGTCAGGGCACTCTTCTTAATTCACCCCTCCACTTT
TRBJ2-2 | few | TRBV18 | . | CASSTRKAGSNTGELFF | TGTGCCAGCTCTACTCGGAAGGCGGGTTCTAACACCGGGGAGCTGTTTTTT
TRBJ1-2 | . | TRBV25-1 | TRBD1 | CASSDPGGTGKSGYTF | TGTGCCAGCAGTGATCCTGGTGGGACAGGGAAAAGCGGCTACACCTTC
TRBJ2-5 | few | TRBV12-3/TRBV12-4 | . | CASSFRAEETQYF | TGTGCCAGCAGTTTCCGGGCCGAAGAGACCCAGTACTTC
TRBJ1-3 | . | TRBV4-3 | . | CASSHRQVVGNTIYF | TGCGCCAGCAGCCACAGACAGGTGGTTGGAAACACCATATATTTT
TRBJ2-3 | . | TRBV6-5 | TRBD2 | CASSYATLAGVTDTQYF | TGTGCCAGCAGTTACGCTACACTAGCGGGGGTTACAGATACGCAGTATTTT
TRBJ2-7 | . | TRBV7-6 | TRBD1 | CASSLASGDSPSYEQYF | TGTGCCAGCAGCTTAGCGAGTGGGGACAGCCCTTCCTACGAGCAGTACTTC
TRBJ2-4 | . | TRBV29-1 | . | CSAELRLAKNIQYF | TGCAGCGCCGAGCTTCGACTAGCCAAAAACATTCAGTACTTC
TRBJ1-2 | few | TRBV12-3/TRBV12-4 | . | CASSLALRGLLNYGYTF | TGTGCCAGCAGTTTAGCGCTGCGGGGCCTCCTTAACTATGGCTACACCTTC
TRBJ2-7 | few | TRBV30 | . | CAWSVGVSGQYF | TGTGCCTGGAGTGTAGGAGTCTCGGGGCAGTACTTC
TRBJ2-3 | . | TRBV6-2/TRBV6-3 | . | CASTYSMGTQYF | TGTGCCAGCACTTACTCGATGGGTACGCAGTATTTT
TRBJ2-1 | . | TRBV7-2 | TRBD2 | CASSLLGTSLSNEQFF | TGTGCCAGCAGCTTACTGGGGACTAGTCTTTCCAATGAGCAGTTCTTC
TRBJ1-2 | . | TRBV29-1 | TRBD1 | CSLWDRGGYTF | TGCAGCCTCTGGGACAGAGGAGGCTACACCTTC
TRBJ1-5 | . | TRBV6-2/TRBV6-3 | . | CASSPKLFQVYSNQPQHF | TGTGCCAGCAGTCCCAAGTTATTTCAGGTTTATAGCAATCAGCCCCAGCATTTT